This TCR beta chain was obtained from a study of naive and memory T cell subsets. This clonotype was found many times. Four PCR rounds used nested alpha and beta constant region primers plus the SP2 primer. TCRdb reanalysed the 5' RACE reads using MiXCR and keeps one entry per CDR3 protein. In the table there are roughly 60,000 distinct CDR3 sequences, approximately 8% of which are singletons. The germline V gene encodes CDR1 SGHAT and CDR2 FQNNGV. V trimming: 1 base; J trimming: 1 base; junction bases outside the gene matches: 4. CDR3 size: 15 residues. An oligonucleotide containing a UMI was ligated to the 3' end of TCR cDNA.

This rearrangement joins TRBV11-2 to TRBJ2-7, with TRBD2 matching 7 bases. This TCR was sampled from a female donor in good health. The CDR3 loop is CASSLGAGTSYEQYF. The CDR3 coding sequence is TGTGCCAGCAGCTTAGGAGCGGGGACGTCCTACGAGCAGTACTTC.